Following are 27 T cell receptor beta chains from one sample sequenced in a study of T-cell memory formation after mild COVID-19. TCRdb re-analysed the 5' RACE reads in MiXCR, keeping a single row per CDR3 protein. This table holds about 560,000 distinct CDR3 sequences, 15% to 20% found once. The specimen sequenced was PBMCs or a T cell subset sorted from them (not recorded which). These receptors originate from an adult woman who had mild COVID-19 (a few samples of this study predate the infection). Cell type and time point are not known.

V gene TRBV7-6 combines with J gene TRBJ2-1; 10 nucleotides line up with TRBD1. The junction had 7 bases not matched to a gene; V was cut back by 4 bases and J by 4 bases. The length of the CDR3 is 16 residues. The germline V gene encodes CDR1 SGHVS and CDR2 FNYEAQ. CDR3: CASSSQTGGSYNEQFF. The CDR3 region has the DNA TGTGCCAGCAGCTCCCAGACAGGGGGCTCTTACAATGAGCAGTTCTTC.

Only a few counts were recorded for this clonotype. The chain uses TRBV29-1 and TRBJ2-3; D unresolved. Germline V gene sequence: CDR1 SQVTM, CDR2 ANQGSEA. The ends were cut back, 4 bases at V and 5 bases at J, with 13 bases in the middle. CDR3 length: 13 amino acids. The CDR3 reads CSVAGVSGDTQYF. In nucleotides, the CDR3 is TGCAGCGTTGCGGGTGTTTCTGGAGATACGCAGTATTTT.

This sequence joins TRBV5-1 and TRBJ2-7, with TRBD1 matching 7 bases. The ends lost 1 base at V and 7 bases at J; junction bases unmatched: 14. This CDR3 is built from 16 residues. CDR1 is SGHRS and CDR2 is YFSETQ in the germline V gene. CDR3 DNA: TGCGCCAGCAGCTTGAATGAACAGGGGTTAAGATTTGAGCAGTACTTC. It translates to CASSLNEQGLRFEQYF.

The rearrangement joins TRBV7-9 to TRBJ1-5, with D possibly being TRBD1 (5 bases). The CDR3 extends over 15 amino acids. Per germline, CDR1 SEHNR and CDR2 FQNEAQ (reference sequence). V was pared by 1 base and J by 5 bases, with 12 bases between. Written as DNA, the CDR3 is TGTGCCAGCAGCTTAGGAGCGGGGGTTCATCAGCCCCAGCATTTT. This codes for CASSLGAGVHQPQHF.

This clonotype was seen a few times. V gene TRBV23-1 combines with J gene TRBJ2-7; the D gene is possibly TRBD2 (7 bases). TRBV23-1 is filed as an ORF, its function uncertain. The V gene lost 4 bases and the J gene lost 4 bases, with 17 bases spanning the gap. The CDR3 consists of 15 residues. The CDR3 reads CASSPLGGGGYEQYF. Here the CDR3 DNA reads TGCGCCAGCAGTCCCCTGGGGGGAGGGGGGTACGAGCAGTACTTC.

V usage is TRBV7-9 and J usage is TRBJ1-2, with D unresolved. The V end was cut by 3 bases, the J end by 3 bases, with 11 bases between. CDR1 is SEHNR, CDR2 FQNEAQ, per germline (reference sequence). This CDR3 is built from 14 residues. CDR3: CASSLNLADYGYTF. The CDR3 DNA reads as TGTGCCAGCAGCTTGAATCTGGCGGACTATGGCTACACCTTC.

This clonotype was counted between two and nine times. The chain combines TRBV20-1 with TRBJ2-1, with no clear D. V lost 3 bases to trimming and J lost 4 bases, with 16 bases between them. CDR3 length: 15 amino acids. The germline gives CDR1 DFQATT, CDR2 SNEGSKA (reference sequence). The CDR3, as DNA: TGCAGTGCTAGTGGAGCTGACCCGCCATACAATGAGCAGTTCTTC. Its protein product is CSASGADPPYNEQFF.

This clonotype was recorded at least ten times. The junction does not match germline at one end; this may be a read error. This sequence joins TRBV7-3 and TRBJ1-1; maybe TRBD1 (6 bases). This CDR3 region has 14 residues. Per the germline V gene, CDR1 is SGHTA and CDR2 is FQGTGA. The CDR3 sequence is CASSLDGGGTEAFF. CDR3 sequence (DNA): TGCGCCAGCAGCTTGGATGGAGGGGGAACTGAAGCTTTCTTT. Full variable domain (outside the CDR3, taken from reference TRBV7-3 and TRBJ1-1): GAGVSQTPSNKVTEKGKYVELRCDPISGHTALYWYRQSLGQGPEFLIYFQGTGAADDSGLPNDRFFAVRPEGSVSTLKIQRTERGDSAVYLCASSLDGGGTEAFFGQGTRLTVV.

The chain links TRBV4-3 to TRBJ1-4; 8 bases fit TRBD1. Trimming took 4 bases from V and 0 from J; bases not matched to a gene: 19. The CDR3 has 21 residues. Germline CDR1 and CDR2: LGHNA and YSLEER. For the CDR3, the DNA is TGCGCCAGCAGCCGGGACACCGGGACAGGAAAATGGCAACCAACTAATGAAAAACTGTTTTTT. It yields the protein CASSRDTGTGKWQPTNEKLFF.

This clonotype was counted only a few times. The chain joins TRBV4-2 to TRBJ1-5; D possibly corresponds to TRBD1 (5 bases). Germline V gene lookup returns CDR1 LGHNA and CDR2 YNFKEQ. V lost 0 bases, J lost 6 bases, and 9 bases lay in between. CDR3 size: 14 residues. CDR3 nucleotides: TGTGCCAGCAGCCAAGATTGGGGGAGTCAGCCCCAGCATTTT. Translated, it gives CASSQDWGSQPQHF.

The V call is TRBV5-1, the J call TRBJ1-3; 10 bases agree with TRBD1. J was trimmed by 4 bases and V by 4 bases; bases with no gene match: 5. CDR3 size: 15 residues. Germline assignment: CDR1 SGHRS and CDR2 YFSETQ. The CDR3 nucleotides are TGCGCCAGCAGCGGGGGACAGGGGTCCGGAAACACCATATATTTT. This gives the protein CASSGGQGSGNTIYF.

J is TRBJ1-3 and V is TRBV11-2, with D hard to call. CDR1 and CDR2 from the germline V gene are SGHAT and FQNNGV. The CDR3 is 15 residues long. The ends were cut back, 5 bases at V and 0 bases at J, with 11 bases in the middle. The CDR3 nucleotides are TGTGCCAGCAGCCTCCTCCCGAGCTCTGGAAACACCATATATTTT. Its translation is CASSLLPSSGNTIYF.

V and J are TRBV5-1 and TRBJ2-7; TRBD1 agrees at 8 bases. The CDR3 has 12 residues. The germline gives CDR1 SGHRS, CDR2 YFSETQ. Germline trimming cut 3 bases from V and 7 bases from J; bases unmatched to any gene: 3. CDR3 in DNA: TGCGCCAGCAGCTCAGGGGGCAGTGAGCAGTACTTC. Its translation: CASSSGGSEQYF.

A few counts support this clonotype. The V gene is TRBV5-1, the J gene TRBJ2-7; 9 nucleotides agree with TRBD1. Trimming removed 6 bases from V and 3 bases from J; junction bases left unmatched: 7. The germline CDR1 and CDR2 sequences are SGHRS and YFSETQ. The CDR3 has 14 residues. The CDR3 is CASKKPGQGYEQYF. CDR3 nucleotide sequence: TGCGCCAGCAAAAAACCGGGACAGGGCTACGAGCAGTACTTC. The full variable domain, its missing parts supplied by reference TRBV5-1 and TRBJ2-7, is KAGVTQTPRYLIKTRGQQVTLSCSPISGHRSVSWYQQTPGQGLQFLFEYFSETQRNKGNFPGRFSGRQFSNSRSEMNVSTLELGDSALYLCASKKPGQGYEQYFGPGTRLTVT.

The CDR3 sequence is CASSFIGTVKETQYF. CDR3 nucleotide sequence: TGTGCCAGCAGTTTCATCGGGACAGTCAAAGAGACCCAGTACTTC. The chain employs TRBV12-3 or TRBV12-4 and TRBJ2-5; TRBD1 matches 7 bases. This CDR3 is 15 amino acids long. The V segment lost 3 bases and the J segment 3 bases; nucleotides outside the gene matches: 7.

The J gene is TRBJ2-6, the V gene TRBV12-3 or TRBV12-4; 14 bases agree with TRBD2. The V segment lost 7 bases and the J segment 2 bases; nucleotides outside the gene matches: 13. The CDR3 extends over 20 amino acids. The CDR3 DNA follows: TGTGCCAGCACCTCAGCCAGGCGGGGACTAGCGGGAGCTGGGGCCAACGTCCTGACTTTC. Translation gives CASTSARRGLAGAGANVLTF.

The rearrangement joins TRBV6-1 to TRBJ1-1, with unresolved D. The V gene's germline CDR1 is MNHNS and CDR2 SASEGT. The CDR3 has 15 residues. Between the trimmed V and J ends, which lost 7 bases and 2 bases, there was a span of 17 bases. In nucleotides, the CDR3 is TGTGCCAGCACCCTGAACTTGAGGCCTAACACTGAAGCTTTCTTT. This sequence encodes CASTLNLRPNTEAFF.

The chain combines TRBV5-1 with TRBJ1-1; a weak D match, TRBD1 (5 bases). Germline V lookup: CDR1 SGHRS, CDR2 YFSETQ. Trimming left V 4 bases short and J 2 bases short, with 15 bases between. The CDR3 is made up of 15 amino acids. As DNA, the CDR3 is TGCGCCAGCAGCATATCCGACAGACATAACACTGAAGCTTTCTTT. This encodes CASSISDRHNTEAFF.

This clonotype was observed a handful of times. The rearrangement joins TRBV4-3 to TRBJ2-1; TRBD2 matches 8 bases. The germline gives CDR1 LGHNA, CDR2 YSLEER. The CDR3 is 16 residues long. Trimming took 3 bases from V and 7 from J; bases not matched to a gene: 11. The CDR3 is CASSQRPAGVGNEQFF. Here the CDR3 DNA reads TGCGCCAGCAGCCAGCGGCCAGCGGGAGTGGGGAATGAGCAGTTCTTC.

In DNA form, the CDR3 reads TGTGCCAGCAGATACAGGGGACCGGGCTCACCCCTCCACTTT. Translation: CASRYRGPGSPLHF. The chain combines TRBV27 with TRBJ1-6; 7 nucleotides agree with TRBD1. J was trimmed by 10 bases and V by 6 bases; bases with no gene match: 9. This CDR3 comprises 14 residues. Germline V gene lookup returns CDR1 MNHEY and CDR2 SMNVEV (reference sequence).

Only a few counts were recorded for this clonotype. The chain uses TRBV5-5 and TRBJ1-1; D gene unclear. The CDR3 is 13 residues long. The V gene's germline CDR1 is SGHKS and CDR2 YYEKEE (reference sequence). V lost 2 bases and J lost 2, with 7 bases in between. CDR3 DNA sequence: TGTGCCAGCAGCTTCCAGTCTAACACTGAAGCTTTCTTT. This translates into CASSFQSNTEAFF.

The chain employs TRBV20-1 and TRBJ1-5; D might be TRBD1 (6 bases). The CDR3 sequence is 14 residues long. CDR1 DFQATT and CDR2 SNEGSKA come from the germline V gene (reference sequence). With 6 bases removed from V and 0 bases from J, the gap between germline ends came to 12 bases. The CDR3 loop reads CSAATGYSNQPQHF. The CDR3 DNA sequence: TGCAGTGCCGCGACAGGATATAGCAATCAGCCCCAGCATTTT.

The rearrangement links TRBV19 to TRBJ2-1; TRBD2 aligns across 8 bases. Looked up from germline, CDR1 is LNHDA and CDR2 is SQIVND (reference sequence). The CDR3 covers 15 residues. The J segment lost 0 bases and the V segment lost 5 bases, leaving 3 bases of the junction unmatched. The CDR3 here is CASSFGGDSYNEQFF. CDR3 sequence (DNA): TGTGCCAGTAGTTTCGGGGGGGACTCCTACAATGAGCAGTTCTTC.

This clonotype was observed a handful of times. For the CDR3, the DNA is TGTGCCACCAGTGATTTGGCCGGCTACACCTTC. Translating it yields CATSDLAGYTF. The chain joins TRBV24-1 to TRBJ1-2; D ambiguous. The V and J ends lost 0 bases and 8 bases respectively, with 3 bases between them. The CDR3 spans 11 residues. From germline, CDR1 is KGHDR and CDR2 SFDVKD.

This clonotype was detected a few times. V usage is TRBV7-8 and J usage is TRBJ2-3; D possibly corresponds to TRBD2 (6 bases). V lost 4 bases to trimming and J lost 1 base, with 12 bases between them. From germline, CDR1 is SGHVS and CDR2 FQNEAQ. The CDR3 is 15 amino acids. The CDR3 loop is CASSSMGGGTDTQYF. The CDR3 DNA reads TGTGCCAGCAGCTCCATGGGGGGAGGCACAGATACGCAGTATTTT.

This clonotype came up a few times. CDR3 bases: TGCGCCAGCACCCTAGCGGGCAATGAGCAGTTCTTC. This translates into CASTLAGNEQFF. The chain couples TRBV5-1 to TRBJ2-1; 8 bases align to TRBD2. Losses at the gene ends were 6 bases for V and 6 bases for J; bases not matched to a gene: 2. The germline CDR1 and CDR2 sequences are SGHRS and YFSETQ. This CDR3 spans 12 amino acids.

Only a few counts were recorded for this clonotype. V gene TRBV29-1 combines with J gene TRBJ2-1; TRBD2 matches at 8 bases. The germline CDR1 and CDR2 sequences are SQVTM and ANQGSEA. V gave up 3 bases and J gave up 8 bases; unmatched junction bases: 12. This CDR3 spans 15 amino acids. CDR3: CSVEVGSSGFDEQFF. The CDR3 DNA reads TGCAGCGTTGAGGTAGGGTCTAGCGGGTTCGATGAGCAGTTCTTC.